The 3 T cell receptor beta chains reported below all come from one sample, sequenced in a study of blood T cell repertoires in COVID-19. Some clones are missing from TCRdb's copy, which holds only in-frame ones; the method was immunoSEQ multiplex PCR. The profile covers about 51,000 clones, with around 88% appearing a single time and 1% to 1.5% taken by the ten largest. Sequencing was performed on peripheral blood. The receptor set was obtained from a man in his 60s with acute or convalescent COVID-19.

The rearrangement links TRBV6-1 to TRBJ2-3; unclear D gene. The CDR3 runs 15 residues. V gave up 2 bases and J gave up 1 base, with 10 bases separating them. Germline-derived CDR1 and CDR2 are MNHNS and SASEGT. In DNA form, the CDR3 reads TGTGCCAGCAGTGAAAGTCATACGGGCACAGATACGCAGTATTTT. It codes for CASSESHTGTDTQYF.

The sample holds a few counts of this clone. The chain joins TRBV28 to TRBJ1-1, with D possibly matching TRBD1 (6 bases). CDR1 is MDHEN, CDR2 SYDVKM, per germline. The CDR3 consists of 12 residues. V was clipped by 4 bases and J by 3 bases, with 6 bases between them. For the CDR3, the DNA is TGTGCCAGCAGTTCAGGGGACACTGAAGCTTTCTTT. Residues: CASSSGDTEAFF.

This clone was recorded once. The genes are TRBV7-9 and TRBJ1-2; unclear D gene. Germline values: CDR1 SEHNR, CDR2 FQNEAQ (reference sequence). Deletions cut 4 bases from V and 4 bases from J, with 10 bases between. This CDR3 contains 13 residues. CDR3 in DNA: TGTGCCAGCAGCTCCTACTTGATCTATGGCTACACCTTC. Its protein product is CASSSYLIYGYTF.